This T cell receptor beta chain was sequenced in a study of early T cells in non-severe SARS-CoV-2 infection. This clonotype was seen a handful of times. Individual cDNA molecules received unique molecular identifiers during library preparation. TCRdb recomputed calls from the 5' RACE reads with MiXCR, one row per CDR3 protein. In the table there are 45,000 to 55,000 distinct CDR3 sequences, 7% to 8% of which are singletons. Germline assignment: CDR1 MDHEN and CDR2 SYDVKM. The CDR3 spans 14 residues. Trimming pared 3 bases from V and 1 base from J, leaving 9 bases between. This rearrangement joins TRBV28 to TRBJ1-1, with D tentatively TRBD1 (5 bases). The sample taken for sequencing was whole blood. The receptor comes from an adult who was a healthcare worker with PCR-confirmed SARS-CoV-2 infection or an uninfected control (not recorded which). The CDR3 reads CASSFSGPNTEAFF. The CDR3 bases are TGTGCCAGCAGTTTTTCGGGGCCGAACACTGAAGCTTTCTTT. Supplemented by reference TRBV28 and TRBJ1-1, the full variable domain reads DVKVTQSSRYLVKRTGEKVFLECVQDMDHENMFWYRQDPGLGLRLIYFSYDVKMKEKGDIPEGYSVSREKKERFSLILESASTNQTSMYLCASSFSGPNTEAFFGQGTRLTVV.